What follows describes a single TCR beta chain. Its specificity is not known. This record comes from a study of T-cell memory formation after mild COVID-19. Each CDR3 protein gets one entry after TCRdb re-called the 5' RACE reads with MiXCR. The sample includes about 200,000 distinct CDR3 sequences, 9% to 10% seen only once; the top ten take around 3.3%. Per germline, CDR1 LGHNA and CDR2 YSLEER. The trim removed 0 bases at V and 4 bases at J, leaving 4 bases unmatched. The CDR3 has 16 amino acids. General study results and limits: Pre-infection memory showed some responding clones, and this suggested that cross-reactive memory joined. Of the contracting clones, CD4+ ones lay mainly in CM and EM, and CD8+ ones in EMRA.

This clonotype was sampled from a man aged 18 to 29 who had mild COVID-19 (a few samples of this study predate the infection). Cell type and time point are not known. Input material: PBMCs or a T cell subset sorted from them (not recorded which). The chain links TRBV4-3 to TRBJ2-2; 8 nucleotides match TRBD2. CDR3 loop: CASSQEAGASTGELFF. The CDR3 DNA follows: TGCGCCAGCAGCCAAGAAGCGGGGGCGTCCACCGGGGAGCTGTTTTTT.